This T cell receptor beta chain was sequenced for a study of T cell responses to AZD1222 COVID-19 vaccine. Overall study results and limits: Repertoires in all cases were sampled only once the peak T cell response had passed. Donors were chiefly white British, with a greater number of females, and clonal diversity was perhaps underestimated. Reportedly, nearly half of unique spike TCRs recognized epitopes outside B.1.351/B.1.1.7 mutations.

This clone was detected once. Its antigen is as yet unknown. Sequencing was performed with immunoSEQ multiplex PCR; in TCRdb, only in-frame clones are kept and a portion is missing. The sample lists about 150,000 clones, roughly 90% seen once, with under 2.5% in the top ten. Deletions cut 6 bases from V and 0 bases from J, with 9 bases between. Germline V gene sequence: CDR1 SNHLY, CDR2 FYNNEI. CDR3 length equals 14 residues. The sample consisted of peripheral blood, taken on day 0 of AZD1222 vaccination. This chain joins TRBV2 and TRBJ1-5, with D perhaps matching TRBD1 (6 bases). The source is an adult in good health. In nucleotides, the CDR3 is TGTGCCAGCAGGGACAGAAATAGCAATCAGCCCCAGCATTTT. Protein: CASRDRNSNQPQHF.